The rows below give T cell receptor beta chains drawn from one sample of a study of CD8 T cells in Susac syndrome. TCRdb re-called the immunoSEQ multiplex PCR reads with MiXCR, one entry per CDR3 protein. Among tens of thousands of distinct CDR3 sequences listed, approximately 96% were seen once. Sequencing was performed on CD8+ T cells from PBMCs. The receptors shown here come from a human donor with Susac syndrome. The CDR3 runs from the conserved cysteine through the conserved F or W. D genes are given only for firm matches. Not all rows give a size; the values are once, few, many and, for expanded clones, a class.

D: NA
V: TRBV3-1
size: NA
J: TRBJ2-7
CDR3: CASSLWGSSYEQYF

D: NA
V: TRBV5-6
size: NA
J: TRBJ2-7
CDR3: CASSLSGYEQYF

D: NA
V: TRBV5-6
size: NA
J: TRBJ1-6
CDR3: CASSLWSSPLHF

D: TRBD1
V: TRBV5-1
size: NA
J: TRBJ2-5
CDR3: CASSAGQGPGETQYF

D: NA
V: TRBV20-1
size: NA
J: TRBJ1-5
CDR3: CSARGKQNNQPQHF

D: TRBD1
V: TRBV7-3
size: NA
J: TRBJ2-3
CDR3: CASSLGQGSTDTQYF

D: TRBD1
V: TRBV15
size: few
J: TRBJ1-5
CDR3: CATSRGQGGNQPQHF

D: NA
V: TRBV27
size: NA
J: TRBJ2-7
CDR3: CASSSLGEDEQYF

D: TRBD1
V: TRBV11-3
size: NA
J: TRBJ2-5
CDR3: CASSLETKLTGAGETQYF

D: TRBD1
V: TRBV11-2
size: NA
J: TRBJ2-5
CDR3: CASSRQGRETQYF

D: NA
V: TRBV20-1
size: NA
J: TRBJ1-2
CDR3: CSARVPWDYGYTF

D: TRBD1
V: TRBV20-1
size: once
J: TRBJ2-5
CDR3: CSATTGGGQETQYF

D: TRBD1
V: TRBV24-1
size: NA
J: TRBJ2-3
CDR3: CATSDTGTGTDTQYF

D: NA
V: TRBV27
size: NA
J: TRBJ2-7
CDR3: CASSTTGYSYEQYF

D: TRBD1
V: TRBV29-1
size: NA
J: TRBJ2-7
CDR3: CSVGSRDRGSYEQYF

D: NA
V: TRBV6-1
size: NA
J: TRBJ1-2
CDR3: CASSRTAVYGYTF

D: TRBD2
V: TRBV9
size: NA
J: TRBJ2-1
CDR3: CASSAGLAGGNQFF

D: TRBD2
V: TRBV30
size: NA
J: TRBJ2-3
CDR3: CAWSPSLAGGTDTQYF

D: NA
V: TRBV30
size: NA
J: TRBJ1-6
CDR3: CAWSDYGSQTSPLHF

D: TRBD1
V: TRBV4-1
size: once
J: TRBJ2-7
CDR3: CASSQVAGTAPYEQYF

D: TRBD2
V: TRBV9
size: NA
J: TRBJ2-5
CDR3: CASSPNPGTSGETQYF

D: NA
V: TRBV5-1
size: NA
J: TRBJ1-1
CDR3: CASRPGATSVEAFF

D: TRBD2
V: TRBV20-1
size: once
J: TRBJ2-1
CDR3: CSARDGGGYNEQFF

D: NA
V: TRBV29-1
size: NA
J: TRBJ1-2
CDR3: CSARRGNYGYTF